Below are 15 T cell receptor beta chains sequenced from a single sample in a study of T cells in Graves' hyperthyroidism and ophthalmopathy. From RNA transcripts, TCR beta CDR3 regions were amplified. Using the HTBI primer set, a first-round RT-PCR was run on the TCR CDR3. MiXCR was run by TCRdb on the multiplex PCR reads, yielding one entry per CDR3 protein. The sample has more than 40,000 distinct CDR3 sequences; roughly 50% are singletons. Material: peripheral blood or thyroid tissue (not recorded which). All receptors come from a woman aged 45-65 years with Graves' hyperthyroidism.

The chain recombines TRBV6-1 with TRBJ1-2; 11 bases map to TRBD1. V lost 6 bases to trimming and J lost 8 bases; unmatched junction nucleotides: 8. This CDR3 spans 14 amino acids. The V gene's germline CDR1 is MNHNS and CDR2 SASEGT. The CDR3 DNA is TGTGCCAGCAGCCGCCGGACAGGGGGCAGAGGCTACACCTTC. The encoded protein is CASSRRTGGRGYTF.

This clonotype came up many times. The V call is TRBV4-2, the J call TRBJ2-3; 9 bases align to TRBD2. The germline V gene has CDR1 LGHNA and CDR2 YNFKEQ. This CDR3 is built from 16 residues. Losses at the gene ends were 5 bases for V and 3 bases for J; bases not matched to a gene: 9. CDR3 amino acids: CASSELAGEVTDTQYF. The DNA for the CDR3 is TGTGCCAGCAGCGAATTAGCGGGAGAGGTGACAGATACGCAGTATTTT.

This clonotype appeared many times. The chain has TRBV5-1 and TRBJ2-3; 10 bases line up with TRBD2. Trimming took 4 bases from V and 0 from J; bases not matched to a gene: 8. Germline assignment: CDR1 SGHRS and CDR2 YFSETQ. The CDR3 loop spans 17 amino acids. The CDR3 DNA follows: TGCGCCAGCAGCCGAGGGACTAGCGCCACTAGCACAGATACGCAGTATTTT. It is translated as CASSRGTSATSTDTQYF.

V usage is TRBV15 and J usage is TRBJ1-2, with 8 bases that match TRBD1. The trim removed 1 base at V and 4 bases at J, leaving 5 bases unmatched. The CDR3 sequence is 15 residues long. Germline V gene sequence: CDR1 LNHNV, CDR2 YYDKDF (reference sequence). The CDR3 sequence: CATSRATGVGYGYTF. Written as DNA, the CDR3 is TGTGCCACCAGCAGAGCGACAGGGGTAGGCTATGGCTACACCTTC.

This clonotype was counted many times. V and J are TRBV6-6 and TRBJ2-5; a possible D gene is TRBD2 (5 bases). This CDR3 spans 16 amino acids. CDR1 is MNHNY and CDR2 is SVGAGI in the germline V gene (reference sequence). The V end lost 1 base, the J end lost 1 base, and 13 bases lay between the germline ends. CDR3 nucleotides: TGTGCCAGCAGTTACTTCAGGACTTACCTCCAAGAGACCCAGTACTTC. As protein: CASSYFRTYLQETQYF.

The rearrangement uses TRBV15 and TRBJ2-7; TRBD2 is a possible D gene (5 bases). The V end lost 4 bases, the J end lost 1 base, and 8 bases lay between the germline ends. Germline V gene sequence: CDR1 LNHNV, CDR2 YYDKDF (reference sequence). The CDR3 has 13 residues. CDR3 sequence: CATSKEVSYEQYF. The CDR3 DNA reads TGTGCCACCAGCAAGGAGGTTTCCTACGAGCAGTACTTC.

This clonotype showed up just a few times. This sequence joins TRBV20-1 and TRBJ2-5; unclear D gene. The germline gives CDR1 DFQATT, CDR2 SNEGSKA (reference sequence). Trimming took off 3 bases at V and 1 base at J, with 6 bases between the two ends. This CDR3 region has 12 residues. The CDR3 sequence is CSASDPQETQYF. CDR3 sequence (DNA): TGCAGTGCTAGCGACCCCCAAGAGACCCAGTACTTC.

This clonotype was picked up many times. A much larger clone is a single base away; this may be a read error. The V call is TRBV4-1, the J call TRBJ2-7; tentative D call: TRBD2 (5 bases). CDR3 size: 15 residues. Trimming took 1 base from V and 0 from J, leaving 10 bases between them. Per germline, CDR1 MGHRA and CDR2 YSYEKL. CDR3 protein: CASSQGRGFSYEQYF. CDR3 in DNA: TGCGCCAGCAGCCAAGGAAGAGGGTTCTCCTACGAGCAGTACTTC.

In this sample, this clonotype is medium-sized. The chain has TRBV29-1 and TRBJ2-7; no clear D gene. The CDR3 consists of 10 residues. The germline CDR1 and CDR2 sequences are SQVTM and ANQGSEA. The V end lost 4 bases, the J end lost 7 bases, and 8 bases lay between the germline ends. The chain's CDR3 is CSVGQGEQYF. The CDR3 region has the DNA TGCAGCGTTGGCCAAGGGGAGCAGTACTTC.

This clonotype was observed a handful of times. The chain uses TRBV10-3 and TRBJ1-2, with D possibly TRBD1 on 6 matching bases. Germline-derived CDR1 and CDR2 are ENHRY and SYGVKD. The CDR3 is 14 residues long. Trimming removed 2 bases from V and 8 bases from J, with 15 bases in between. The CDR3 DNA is TGTGCCATCAGTGAGGGGGGGCGGCACGGAGGCTACACCTTC. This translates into CAISEGGRHGGYTF.

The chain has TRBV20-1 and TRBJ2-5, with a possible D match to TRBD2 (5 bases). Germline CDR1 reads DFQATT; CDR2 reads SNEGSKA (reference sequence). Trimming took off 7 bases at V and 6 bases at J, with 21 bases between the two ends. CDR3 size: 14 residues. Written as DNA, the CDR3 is TGCAGTGTTGTCCCTCTCGAGGGAGTACAGACCCAGTACTTC. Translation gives CSVVPLEGVQTQYF.

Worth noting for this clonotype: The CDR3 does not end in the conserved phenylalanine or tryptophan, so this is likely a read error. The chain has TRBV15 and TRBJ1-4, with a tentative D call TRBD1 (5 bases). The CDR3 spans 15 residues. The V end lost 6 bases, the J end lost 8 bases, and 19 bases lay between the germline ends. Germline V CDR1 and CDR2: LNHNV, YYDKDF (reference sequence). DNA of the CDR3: TGTGCCACCAGACCCGGGGCGGTGGCCTGGGAAAAACTGTTTTCT. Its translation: CATRPGAVAWEKLFS.

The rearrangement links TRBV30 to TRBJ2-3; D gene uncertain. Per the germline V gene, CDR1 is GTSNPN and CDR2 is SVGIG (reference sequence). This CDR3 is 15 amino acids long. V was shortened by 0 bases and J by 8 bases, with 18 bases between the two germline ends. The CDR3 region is CAWSVRFLVMGTQYF. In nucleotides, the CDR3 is TGTGCCTGGAGTGTACGGTTTCTCGTTATGGGTACGCAGTATTTT.

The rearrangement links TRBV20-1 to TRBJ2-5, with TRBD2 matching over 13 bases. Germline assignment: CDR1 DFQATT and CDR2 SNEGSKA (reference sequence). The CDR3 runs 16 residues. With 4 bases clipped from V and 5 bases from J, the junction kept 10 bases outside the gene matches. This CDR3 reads CSAIAGTSGKRETQYF. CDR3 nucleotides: TGCAGTGCTATTGCCGGGACTAGCGGGAAGAGGGAGACCCAGTACTTC.

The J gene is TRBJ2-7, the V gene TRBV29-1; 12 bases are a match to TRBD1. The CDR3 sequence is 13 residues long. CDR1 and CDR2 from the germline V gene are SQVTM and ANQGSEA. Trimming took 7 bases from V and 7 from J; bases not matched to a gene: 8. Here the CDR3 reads CSAGTGGFREQYF. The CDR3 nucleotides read TGCAGCGCCGGGACAGGGGGCTTTAGGGAGCAGTACTTC.